The clone carrying this TCR beta chain has a handful of counts. The data originate from a study of OX40 agonist ivuxolimab in advanced cancers. Profiling relied on immunoSEQ multiplex PCR, and the TCRdb table lists in-frame clones only, not all of them. The table has 80,000 to 130,000 clones, about nine tenths seen once. The TCR comes from an adult with an advanced solid tumor such as melanoma, head and neck, liver or kidney cancer. Specimen: CD4+ or CD8+ T cells sorted from blood, collected in a trial of the OX40 agonist ivuxolimab.

Written as DNA, the CDR3 is TGTGCCAGCAGCGTACTACTAGCGGGGAACACCGGGGAGCTGTTTTTT. Its protein is CASSVLLAGNTGELFF. This chain joins TRBV9 and TRBJ2-2, with 9 bases matching TRBD2. The CDR3 consists of 16 residues. Germline CDR1 SGDLS, CDR2 YYNGEE. V lost 1 base to trimming and J lost 1 base; unmatched junction nucleotides: 2. Based on the CDR3 plus reference TRBV9 and TRBJ2-2, the full variable domain is DSGVTQTPKHLITATGQRVTLRCSPRSGDLSVYWYQQSLDQGLQFLIQYYNGEERAKGNILERFSAQQFPDLHSELNLSSLELGDSALYFCASSVLLAGNTGELFFGEGSRLTVL.